This T cell receptor (beta chain) was sequenced in a study of blood T cell repertoires in COVID-19 (dated by TCRdb to between 2020 and 2021). At the level of the whole study: Collaborator samples came from the United States, Italy and Spain and covered acute and convalescent phases of COVID-19. The prospective study material was composed of cDNA or gDNA derived from T cells, B-cell-depleted T cells, or PBMCs. Deeply sampled blood TCRbeta repertoires from subjects exposed to, actively infected with, or recovered from COVID-19 were included in the dataset. A freely available public database, intended as a resource for researchers studying the immune response to SARS-CoV-2, is where the repertoires were released. Samples came from the ongoing ImmuneRACE study (first 160 participants) plus 1,254 subjects from 6 global collaborators. Sample metadata almost always included a de-identified subject ID, COVID-19 status, age in years and sex. Where available, HLA class I and class II types were obtained from metadata supplied by the sample provider rather than from assay-based typing.

The immunoSEQ Assay, a bias-controlled multiplex PCR, was used to amplify TCRbeta CDR3 regions from genomic DNA. The original methods were these. The number of nucleated cells in each sample was estimated by amplification of reference gene primers within the assay. Sequence reads were collapsed and filtered to measure the absolute abundance of every unique TCRbeta CDR3 rearrangement. For each sample, productive Simpson clonality was calculated as the square root of Simpson's diversity index across productive rearrangements. What TCRdb holds here is the immuneACCESS table cut down to in-frame rearrangements. Part of the clones is not present; checked against another copy, under half of the missing clones reflect an unresolved V gene, and the others are unexplained. The V and J calls and the clone size are those of that table, but D and trimming were determined from the DNA. The sample table contains about 220,000 clones; only one count was recorded for roughly 85% of them. The ten largest clones add up to roughly 2.3% of the sample.

A second Seattle source provided samples from volunteer blood donors who had recovered from COVID-19. Collaborating institutions collected whole blood in K2EDTA tubes following their own protocols. For TCRbeta analysis, collaborator samples were shipped as frozen whole blood, as isolated PBMCs, or as DNA extracted from either sample type. On this clone: Its antigen specificity is not known. Per-nucleotide qualities are absent, and no much larger clonotype sits a single base away.

What the study reported, not specific to this receptor: Clinical and demographic metadata were provided uncurated, with the amount varying by source and participant.

Between the V and J ends, shortened by 2 bases and 2 bases respectively, the junction contains 7 bases. The CDR3 sequence holds 15 residues, the cysteine and phenylalanine included. The read is trimmed to its CDR3 DNA, 45 bases read in frame from base 1. For CDR1 and CDR2, the germline V gene lists ENHRY and SYGVKD. The rearranged segments are TRBV10-3 and TRBJ2-6; TRBD2 is possibly the D segment (6 matching bases). Sequencing used peripheral blood. The TCR sequence derives from a man aged 25-45 years who had recovered from COVID-19. The CDR3 in this case is CAISEGGAGANVLTF. Read as DNA, the sequence is TGTGCCATCAGTGAGGGCGGGGCTGGGGCCAACGTCCTGACTTTC.